The 30 T cell receptor beta chains given below trace back to one sample, sequenced in a study of cytomegalovirus exposure and HLA in healthy donors. Both 60 Vbeta primers and 13 Jbeta primers went into the PCR. Clones were sequenced by immunoSEQ multiplex PCR, and TCRdb holds only the in-frame ones, with some missing. The sample has approximately 170,000 clones, over 65% seen once. Sequencing was performed on PBMCs. Receptor source: a woman in her thirties or forties in good health and CMV-seropositive.

V usage is TRBV28 and J usage is TRBJ1-5, with 9 nucleotides matching TRBD1. The CDR3 sequence is 14 residues long. Germline CDR1 reads MDHEN; CDR2 reads SYDVKM. J lost 6 bases, V lost 6 bases, and 6 bases had no gene match. Written as DNA, the CDR3 is TGTGCCAGCAGAACTCACAGGGGGCTTCAGCCCCAGCATTTT. This encodes CASRTHRGLQPQHF.

This rearrangement joins TRBV7-9 to TRBJ2-1, with 12 bases lining up with TRBD2. V shed 5 bases and J 3 bases; nucleotides not matched to a gene: 11. CDR3 size: 18 residues. In germline, CDR1 is SEHNR, CDR2 FQNEAQ (reference sequence). The DNA for the CDR3 is TGTGCCAGCAGCCTACGGACTAGCGGGACAGCTCACTACAATGAGCAGTTCTTC. It is translated as CASSLRTSGTAHYNEQFF.

The V gene is TRBV2, the J gene TRBJ1-5; 8 nucleotides match TRBD1. Looked up from germline, CDR1 is SNHLY and CDR2 is FYNNEI. The CDR3 has 14 amino acids. V shed 4 bases, J shed 5 bases, and the junction held 4 bases outside the gene matches. The CDR3 spells CASSGTGSYQPQHF. The CDR3 nucleotides are TGTGCCAGCAGTGGGACAGGGTCCTATCAGCCCCAGCATTTT.

This chain connects TRBV5-1 to TRBJ1-5; D ambiguous. Trimming removed 1 base at V and 3 bases at J, with 14 bases between. Germline V gives CDR1 SGHRS, CDR2 YFSETQ. The CDR3 contains 16 residues. The CDR3 spells CASSLLPGFNNQPQHF. CDR3 nucleotides: TGCGCCAGCAGCTTGCTTCCGGGATTCAACAATCAGCCCCAGCATTTT.

The chain links TRBV10-3 to TRBJ2-3; TRBD1 or TRBD2 may be the D gene (5 bases each). CDR3 length equals 15 residues. Trimming took off 6 bases at V and 2 bases at J, with 15 bases between the two ends. Germline CDR1 is ENHRY and CDR2 is SYGVKD. The CDR3: CAISEGRRDTDTQYF. In DNA, the CDR3 is TGTGCCATCAGCGAGGGGCGTCGAGACACAGATACGCAGTATTTT.

V is TRBV28 and J is TRBJ1-2, with 8 bases aligning to TRBD1. The germline V gene has CDR1 MDHEN and CDR2 SYDVKM. This CDR3 is built from 14 residues. J lost 7 bases, V lost 7 bases, and 11 bases had no gene match. The CDR3 bases are TGTGCCAGCACCATACCGACAGGGGCGCCTGGCTACACCTTC. Encoded protein: CASTIPTGAPGYTF.

The J gene is TRBJ2-3, the V gene TRBV10-3, with 9 bases that match TRBD1. V lost 0 bases to trimming and J lost 6 bases; unmatched junction nucleotides: 1. Germline-derived CDR1 and CDR2 are ENHRY and SYGVKD. CDR3 length: 14 residues. The CDR3 spells CAISESTGGDTQYF. The CDR3 bases are TGTGCCATCAGTGAGTCGACAGGGGGGGATACGCAGTATTTT.

V usage is TRBV28 and J usage is TRBJ2-7; D not resolved. Per germline, CDR1 MDHEN and CDR2 SYDVKM. Trimming removed 7 bases at V and 2 bases at J, with 18 bases between. The CDR3 has 15 amino acids. This chain's CDR3 is CASTDTEAPTYEQYF. CDR3 in DNA: TGTGCCAGCACCGACACCGAAGCCCCGACCTACGAGCAGTACTTC.

Details on this clone: One junction end disagrees with the germline gene, perhaps due to a read error. The chain has TRBV7-9 and TRBJ1-2; D gene ambiguous. CDR1 is SEHNR, CDR2 FQNEAQ, per germline (reference sequence). The CDR3 extends over 12 amino acids. The CDR3 DNA reads TGTTCCAGCACCGTCCAGAGGGCTGGCTACACCTTC. Residues: CSSTVQRAGYTF.

The chain joins TRBV11-2 to TRBJ1-4; D might be TRBD1 (5 bases). Germline CDR1 is SGHAT and CDR2 is FQNNGV. With 5 bases removed from V and 0 bases from J, the gap between germline ends came to 10 bases. The CDR3 contains 15 residues. CDR3 DNA: TGTGCCAGCAGCGTGACAGTTGCAACTAATGAAAAACTGTTTTTT. As protein: CASSVTVATNEKLFF.

The chain couples TRBV2 to TRBJ1-1; TRBD1 agrees at 8 bases. Unmatched junction bases numbered 8, after V lost 6 bases and J lost 5 bases. The V gene's germline CDR1 is SNHLY and CDR2 FYNNEI. The CDR3 has 14 amino acids. CDR3 coding DNA: TGTGCCAGCAGCGATCGGACAGGGCGGACTGAAGCTTTCTTT. Amino acid sequence: CASSDRTGRTEAFF.

The chain is built from TRBV4-3 and TRBJ2-1; 7 nucleotides line up with TRBD2. CDR1 is LGHNA and CDR2 is YSLEER in the germline V gene. The length of the CDR3 is 17 residues. V lost 0 bases to trimming and J lost 8 bases; unmatched junction nucleotides: 13. CDR3 protein: CASSQDMGRRGTDEQFF. CDR3 DNA sequence: TGCGCCAGCAGCCAAGATATGGGGCGGCGGGGGACCGATGAGCAGTTCTTC.

The chain has TRBV11-2 and TRBJ2-3; 7 bases are a match to TRBD2. CDR3 length: 17 amino acids. With V trimmed by 1 base and J by 2 bases, 9 bases remained unmatched. In germline, CDR1 is SGHAT, CDR2 FQNNGV. The DNA of the CDR3 is TGTGCCAGCAGCTTAGCGGGTACTAGCGAGTACACAGATACGCAGTATTTT. Translation gives CASSLAGTSEYTDTQYF.

The chain couples TRBV7-2 to TRBJ1-1; 7 bases line up with TRBD1. V lost 6 bases, J lost 1 base, and 8 bases stayed unmatched. From germline, CDR1 is SGHTA and CDR2 FQGNSA. This CDR3 region has 15 residues. The CDR3 DNA sequence: TGTGCCAGCAGGAGGCCGGGACAGACGAACACTGAAGCTTTCTTT. Amino acids: CASRRPGQTNTEAFF.

The V and J genes are TRBV7-3 and TRBJ1-1, with D unclear. The CDR3 loop spans 13 amino acids. Looked up from germline, CDR1 is SGHTA and CDR2 is FQGTGA. V lost 2 bases to trimming and J lost 4 bases, with 8 bases between them. The CDR3 protein is CASSLDSSTEAFF. The DNA for the CDR3 is TGTGCCAGCAGCTTAGACTCGAGCACTGAAGCTTTCTTT. Supplemented by reference TRBV7-3 and TRBJ1-1, the full variable domain reads GAGVSQTPSNKVTEKGKYVELRCDPISGHTALYWYRQSLGQGPEFLIYFQGTGAADDSGLPNDRFFAVRPEGSVSTLKIQRTERGDSAVYLCASSLDSSTEAFFGQGTRLTVV.

The J gene is TRBJ2-7, the V gene TRBV7-2, with 11 bases aligning to TRBD2. CDR1 is SGHTA, CDR2 FQGNSA, per germline. The V segment lost 5 bases and the J segment 3 bases; nucleotides outside the gene matches: 18. CDR3 size: 19 residues. In nucleotides, the CDR3 is TGTGCCAGCAGCCCCCAGGTAGTTAAGGGGACTAGCGGATACTACGAGCAGTACTTC. Translating it yields CASSPQVVKGTSGYYEQYF.

This clone was seen only a few times. The rearrangement links TRBV2 to TRBJ1-2, with 7 bases lining up with TRBD1. CDR3 length: 13 residues. V gave up 5 bases and J gave up 6 bases; unmatched junction bases: 6. CDR1 is SNHLY, CDR2 FYNNEI, per germline. The chain's CDR3 is CASSPQGLNGYTF. As DNA, the CDR3 is TGTGCCAGCAGTCCACAGGGGCTAAATGGCTACACCTTC.

The chain carries TRBV6-8 and TRBJ1-1; 7 bases line up with TRBD1. V trimming: 5 bases; J trimming: 11 bases; junction bases outside the gene matches: 8. The germline CDR1 and CDR2 sequences are MNHGY and SAAAGT. The CDR3 contains 12 residues. The CDR3 DNA reads as TGTGCCAGCAGTCCCAGGGGGACTGGGGCTTTCTTT. Protein sequence: CASSPRGTGAFF.

This clone came up once. The chain employs TRBV28 and TRBJ1-1; a weak D match, TRBD1 (5 bases). CDR3 length equals 14 residues. V dropped 5 bases and J dropped 3 bases, with 13 bases sitting between them. Germline CDR1 and CDR2: MDHEN and SYDVKM. The CDR3 spells CASSEQASYTEAFF. DNA of the CDR3: TGTGCCAGCAGTGAACAGGCCTCTTACACTGAAGCTTTCTTT.

The chain is built from TRBV18 and TRBJ2-7; weak D call: TRBD2 (7 bases). This CDR3 spans 16 amino acids. V lost 3 bases and J 2 bases, leaving 17 bases between the germline ends. Germline V gives CDR1 KGHSH, CDR2 LQKENI. CDR3 DNA: TGTGCCAGCTCACCCCGGCGAGGGGGGGCCGCCTACGAGCAGTACTTC. Its protein product is CASSPRRGGAAYEQYF.

This chain connects TRBV7-2 to TRBJ2-3; 7 bases agree with TRBD2. This CDR3 has 18 residues. Trimming at V came to 3 bases and at J to 0 bases, leaving 12 bases not matched to a gene. CDR1 is SGHTA, CDR2 FQGNSA, per germline. CDR3 in amino acids: CASSFPSGHTESTDTQYF. The CDR3 coding sequence is TGTGCCAGCAGCTTTCCTAGCGGACACACGGAAAGCACAGATACGCAGTATTTT.

This chain uses TRBV11-3 with TRBJ2-1, with D tentatively TRBD1 (6 bases). CDR1 and CDR2 (germline): SGHNT, YENEEA. The CDR3 sequence is 14 residues long. V lost 5 bases and J lost 4, with 12 bases in between. CDR3 DNA sequence: TGTGCCAGCAGCGCAAGGGACACATACAATGAGCAGTTCTTC. Translated, it gives CASSARDTYNEQFF. Drawing the rest from reference TRBV11-3 and TRBJ2-1, the complete variable domain is EAGVVQSPRYKIIEKKQPVAFWCNPISGHNTLYWYLQNLGQGPELLIRYENEEAVDDSQLPKDRFSAERLKGVDSTLKIQPAELGDSAVYLCASSARDTYNEQFFGPGTRLTVL.

The chain has TRBV28 and TRBJ1-4, with 7 bases lining up with TRBD1. Unmatched junction bases numbered 2, after V lost 5 bases and J lost 2 bases. Germline CDR1 MDHEN, CDR2 SYDVKM. CDR3 length equals 14 residues. CDR3 in amino acids: CASSRTGTNEKLFF. The CDR3 nucleotides are TGTGCCAGCAGTAGGACAGGCACTAATGAAAAACTGTTTTTT.

The gene calls are TRBV5-4 and TRBJ2-7; 11 nucleotides match TRBD2. The CDR3 has 15 residues. With 1 base clipped from V and 2 bases from J, the junction kept 2 bases outside the gene matches. Germline CDR1 reads SGHNT; CDR2 reads YYREEE (reference sequence). CDR3 in amino acids: CASSLTSGSTYEQYF. In DNA form, the CDR3 reads TGTGCCAGCAGCTTGACTAGCGGGAGTACCTACGAGCAGTACTTC. The full variable domain, completed using reference TRBV5-4 and TRBJ2-7, is ETGVTQSPTHLIKTRGQQVTLRCSSQSGHNTVSWYQQALGQGPQFIFQYYREEENGRGNFPPRFSGLQFPNYSSELNVNALELDDSALYLCASSLTSGSTYEQYFGPGTRLTVT.

This chain uses TRBV19 with TRBJ1-4, with TRBD1 matching 11 bases. The V and J ends lost 7 bases and 6 bases, in that order; junction bases with no gene match: 4. Germline CDR1 is LNHDA and CDR2 is SQIVND (reference sequence). The CDR3 totals 14 residues. The chain's CDR3 is CASTPGQGDEKLFF. The DNA of the CDR3 is TGTGCCAGTACTCCGGGACAGGGGGATGAAAAACTGTTTTTT.

V and J are TRBV27 and TRBJ2-1; unclear D gene. Trimming removed 5 bases at V and 5 bases at J, with 7 bases between. The germline V gene has CDR1 MNHEY and CDR2 SMNVEV (reference sequence). The CDR3 is 12 residues long. The CDR3, as DNA: TGTGCCAGCAGTAGCCGGGACAATGAGCAGTTCTTC. Its translation: CASSSRDNEQFF.

This clone has only a few counts. CDR3 DNA sequence: TGTGCCAGCAGCTTGCGCGGACAGCTGAACACCGGGGAGCTGTTTTTT. Amino acids: CASSLRGQLNTGELFF. This sequence joins TRBV5-4 and TRBJ2-2, with D possibly matching TRBD1 (6 bases). CDR1 is SGHNT, CDR2 YYREEE, per germline (reference sequence). The ends were cut back, 1 base at V and 1 base at J, with 11 bases in the middle. This CDR3 contains 16 residues.

This clone occurred a few times. The genes are TRBV4-2 and TRBJ1-1; tentatively, D is TRBD1 (6 bases). Germline CDR1 reads LGHNA; CDR2 reads YNFKEQ. The ends were cut back, 4 bases at V and 4 bases at J, with 10 bases in the middle. CDR3 length: 13 amino acids. For the CDR3, the DNA is TGTGCCAGCAGCCCCCAGGGGTTCACTGAAGCTTTCTTT. Its translation: CASSPQGFTEAFF.

This chain joins TRBV5-4 and TRBJ2-3; TRBD2 matches at 9 bases. With V trimmed by 0 bases and J by 0 bases, 2 bases remained unmatched. This CDR3 region has 16 residues. The germline gives CDR1 SGHNT, CDR2 YYREEE (reference sequence). This chain's CDR3 is CASSLGGGASTDTQYF. CDR3 sequence (DNA): TGTGCCAGCAGCTTGGGCGGGGGGGCAAGCACAGATACGCAGTATTTT.

The chain is built from TRBV6-5 and TRBJ1-2; 8 bases match TRBD1. V trimming: 5 bases; J trimming: 8 bases; junction bases outside the gene matches: 13. Germline V gives CDR1 MNHEY, CDR2 SVGAGI. The CDR3 extends over 15 amino acids. CDR3 sequence: CASSPRGRGRGGYTF. The CDR3 DNA is TGTGCCAGCAGTCCCCGGGGCAGGGGGCGCGGAGGCTACACCTTC.